Below are 27 T cell receptor beta chains sequenced from a single sample in a study of naive and memory T cell subsets. Two oligonucleotides, mixed equimolar, formed the beta constant-region primer covering TRBC1 and TRBC2. TCRdb processed the UMI-ligation and nested PCR reads anew with MiXCR; each CDR3 protein has one entry. The table includes 150,000 or so distinct CDR3 sequences, more than 15% detected once. The material sequenced was naive CD4+ T cells from blood. All receptors derive from a human donor in good health.

V and J are TRBV7-9 and TRBJ2-7, with D possibly TRBD2 on 5 matching bases. Trimming took off 2 bases at V and 4 bases at J, with 12 bases between the two ends. The CDR3 is made up of 14 amino acids. Germline V gene lookup returns CDR1 SEHNR and CDR2 FQNEAQ (reference sequence). The CDR3 protein is CASSLTMDWYEQYF. The CDR3 nucleotides read TGTGCCAGCAGCTTAACCATGGACTGGTACGAGCAGTACTTC. Supplemented by reference TRBV7-9 and TRBJ2-7, the full variable domain reads DTGVSQNPRHKITKRGQNVTFRCDPISEHNRLYWYRQTLGQGPEFLTYFQNEAQLEKSRLLSDRFSAERPKGSFSTLEIQRTEQGDSAMYLCASSLTMDWYEQYFGPGTRLTVT.

The chain combines TRBV27 with TRBJ2-1; a possible D gene is TRBD2 (5 bases). The CDR3 covers 17 residues. V lost 5 bases, J lost 0 bases, and 17 bases lay in between. Germline CDR1 MNHEY, CDR2 SMNVEV (reference sequence). The CDR3 is CASSPLSPAASYNEQFF. In nucleotides, the CDR3 is TGTGCCAGCAGTCCACTCAGTCCAGCGGCCTCCTACAATGAGCAGTTCTTC.

This clonotype was picked up a small number of times. V and J are TRBV20-1 and TRBJ1-2, with TRBD1 matching over 7 bases. This CDR3 has 13 residues. V gave up 6 bases and J gave up 6 bases; unmatched junction bases: 10. Looked up from germline, CDR1 is DFQATT and CDR2 is SNEGSKA (reference sequence). CDR3 coding DNA: TGCAGTGCACCGGGACAGCTGCTTAATGGCTACACCTTC. Protein sequence: CSAPGQLLNGYTF.

The rearrangement joins TRBV27 to TRBJ1-6, with no clear D. The ends were cut back, 7 bases at V and 14 bases at J, with 9 bases in the middle. This CDR3 is 10 amino acids long. Germline lookup yields CDR1 MNHEY and CDR2 SMNVEV (reference sequence). The CDR3 spells CASTQTSLHF. As DNA, the CDR3 is TGTGCCAGCACCCAAACCTCCCTCCACTTT.

This sequence joins TRBV6-2 or TRBV6-3 and TRBJ2-5; D unclear. The germline V gene has CDR1 MNHEY and CDR2 SVGEGT. With 6 bases removed from V and 7 bases from J, the gap between germline ends came to 18 bases. The CDR3 covers 14 residues. CDR3 region: CASRSTGRGGTQYF. The CDR3 region has the DNA TGTGCCAGCAGATCCACCGGTCGTGGTGGGACCCAGTACTTC.

This clonotype appeared a few times. The chain has TRBV2 and TRBJ2-3, with 9 bases matching TRBD2. Trimming cost V 9 bases and J 2 bases; bases outside gene matches: 12. This CDR3 comprises 16 residues. Per germline, CDR1 SNHLY and CDR2 FYNNEI. The DNA for the CDR3 is TGTGCCAGGGGAGGTGGCGGGAGGGCCTCCACAGATACGCAGTATTTT. It specifies CARGGGGRASTDTQYF.

This clonotype has just a few counts. The V call is TRBV5-1, the J call TRBJ2-3; TRBD2 matches at 9 bases. Germline CDR1 reads SGHRS; CDR2 reads YFSETQ. V shed 0 bases, J shed 5 bases, and the junction held 7 bases outside the gene matches. This CDR3 has 16 residues. CDR3 loop: CASSLVEAGGLDTQYF. Written as DNA, the CDR3 is TGCGCCAGCAGCTTGGTTGAAGCGGGAGGCTTAGATACGCAGTATTTT.

The chain couples TRBV5-1 to TRBJ1-2; 7 bases fit TRBD1. The length of the CDR3 is 14 residues. Germline CDR1 reads SGHRS; CDR2 reads YFSETQ. V was clipped by 0 bases and J by 3 bases; unmatched bases: 2. The CDR3 protein is CASSLGQGDYGYTF. The CDR3, as DNA: TGCGCCAGCAGCTTGGGGCAGGGGGACTATGGCTACACCTTC.

The chain joins TRBV20-1 to TRBJ2-4; D is perhaps TRBD2 (5 bases). The CDR3 runs to 14 residues. Per the germline V gene, CDR1 is DFQATT and CDR2 is SNEGSKA (reference sequence). V gave up 1 base and J gave up 8 bases, with 15 bases separating them. CDR3 loop: CSARAAGVRDIQYF. DNA for the CDR3: TGCAGTGCTAGAGCAGCCGGGGTGAGGGACATTCAGTACTTC.

The chain recombines TRBV5-1 with TRBJ1-5; D gene unclear. V gave up 0 bases and J gave up 1 base, with 8 bases separating them. CDR1 and CDR2 (germline): SGHRS, YFSETQ. CDR3 length equals 15 residues. The CDR3 sequence is CASSLDARSNQPQHF. The CDR3 nucleotides are TGCGCCAGCAGCTTGGACGCCAGAAGCAATCAGCCCCAGCATTTT.

This clonotype appeared a few times. The genes are TRBV5-1 and TRBJ1-3; no firm D call. The CDR3 length is 16 residues. V was shortened by 4 bases and J by 0 bases, with 14 bases between the two germline ends. From germline, CDR1 is SGHRS and CDR2 YFSETQ. CDR3 coding DNA: TGCGCCAGCAGCCCACTCCTTAGCAGCTCTGGAAACACCATATATTTT. This gives the protein CASSPLLSSSGNTIYF.

This clonotype was found a few times. The genes are TRBV11-2 and TRBJ2-1, with 8 bases that match TRBD2. V gave up 5 bases and J gave up 6 bases; unmatched junction bases: 6. Germline V gene sequence: CDR1 SGHAT, CDR2 FQNNGV. The CDR3 sequence is 14 residues long. The CDR3 is CASSISGSFNEQFF. The CDR3, as DNA: TGTGCCAGCAGCATAAGCGGGAGTTTCAATGAGCAGTTCTTC.

This clonotype was recorded a few times. The J gene is TRBJ2-2, the V gene TRBV7-6, with TRBD1 matching 7 bases. Trimming removed 5 bases from V and 0 bases from J; junction bases left unmatched: 6. CDR1 SGHVS and CDR2 FNYEAQ come from the germline V gene. This CDR3 spans 16 amino acids. CDR3 nucleotide sequence: TGTGCCAGCAGCCCATTCGACAGGGCGAACACCGGGGAGCTGTTTTTT. Encoded protein: CASSPFDRANTGELFF.

V usage is TRBV29-1 and J usage is TRBJ2-7; a weak D match, TRBD1 (6 bases). The CDR3 loop spans 12 amino acids. Germline CDR1 reads SQVTM; CDR2 reads ANQGSEA. The V gene lost 5 bases and the J gene lost 2 bases, with 10 bases spanning the gap. In nucleotides, the CDR3 is TGCAGCGTTAAACACAGGGCCTACGAGCAGTACTTC. Translating it yields CSVKHRAYEQYF.

This clonotype was seen a handful of times. The chain uses TRBV6-6 and TRBJ2-7; TRBD2 matches 10 bases. This CDR3 has 17 residues. CDR1 and CDR2 from the germline V gene are MNHNY and SVGAGI (reference sequence). V shed 2 bases, J shed 0 bases, and the junction held 7 bases outside the gene matches. The CDR3 sequence: CASSYSGRARSSYEQYF. CDR3 DNA: TGTGCCAGCAGTTACAGCGGGAGGGCCAGGTCCTCCTACGAGCAGTACTTC.

This clonotype was counted a few times. This rearrangement joins TRBV20-1 to TRBJ2-3; 11 bases map to TRBD2. With 6 bases clipped from V and 6 bases from J, the junction kept 5 bases outside the gene matches. The length of the CDR3 is 13 residues. Germline V gene lookup returns CDR1 DFQATT and CDR2 SNEGSKA (reference sequence). CDR3 sequence: CSAGLAVPDTQYF. CDR3 sequence (DNA): TGCAGTGCGGGACTAGCGGTCCCGGATACGCAGTATTTT.

The rearrangement uses TRBV20-1 and TRBJ2-7; 8 bases match TRBD2. Trimming cost V 3 bases and J 1 base; bases outside gene matches: 5. This CDR3 is 14 amino acids long. From germline, CDR1 is DFQATT and CDR2 SNEGSKA (reference sequence). CDR3 nucleotides: TGCAGTGCTAGGGGGACTAGAGCATCCTACGAGCAGTACTTC. The encoded protein is CSARGTRASYEQYF.

A few counts support this clonotype. The rearrangement joins TRBV11-2 to TRBJ2-2; the D gene could be TRBD1 or TRBD2 (6 bases each). Germline CDR1 is SGHAT and CDR2 is FQNNGV. V dropped 4 bases and J dropped 7 bases, with 16 bases sitting between them. This CDR3 is built from 15 residues. The CDR3 nucleotides read TGTGCCAGCAGCTGGGTTCCGGGGGCGAACGGGGAGCTGTTTTTT. It specifies CASSWVPGANGELFF. The variable domain in full, completed from reference TRBV11-2 and TRBJ2-2, reads EAGVAQSPRYKIIEKRQSVAFWCNPISGHATLYWYQQILGQGPKLLIQFQNNGVVDDSQLPKDRFSAERLKGVDSTLKIQPAKLEDSAVYLCASSWVPGANGELFFGEGSRLTVL.

The chain joins TRBV5-6 to TRBJ1-4; maybe TRBD1 (6 bases). There are 16 residues in the CDR3. Trimming left V 4 bases short and J 3 bases short, with 16 bases between. Germline values: CDR1 SGHDT, CDR2 YYEEEE. DNA for the CDR3: TGTGCCAGCAGCATTCTACAGGGTAGGCCTAATGAAAAACTGTTTTTT. Protein sequence: CASSILQGRPNEKLFF.

This clonotype appeared a few times. The chain combines TRBV9 with TRBJ2-4; 7 nucleotides agree with TRBD2. The CDR3 runs 15 residues. Trimming at V came to 0 bases and at J to 3 bases, leaving 3 bases not matched to a gene. Germline-derived CDR1 and CDR2 are SGDLS and YYNGEE. The CDR3 coding sequence is TGTGCCAGCAGCGTAGTCGGGGACTACAAAAACATTCAGTACTTC. Translated, it gives CASSVVGDYKNIQYF.

In this sample, this clonotype turned up many times. The J gene is TRBJ1-3, the V gene TRBV29-1; the D is unclear. V gave up 4 bases and J gave up 0 bases, with 7 bases separating them. This CDR3 region has 13 residues. Germline loops: CDR1 SQVTM, CDR2 ANQGSEA. CDR3 in DNA: TGCAGCGTTGCGTCGCTCTCTGGAAACACCATATATTTT. As protein: CSVASLSGNTIYF.

The chain carries TRBV20-1 and TRBJ2-1; 9 positions match TRBD1. Germline assignment: CDR1 DFQATT and CDR2 SNEGSKA (reference sequence). The ends lost 6 bases at V and 0 bases at J; junction bases unmatched: 3. This CDR3 is 14 amino acids long. The CDR3 here is CSAMGQGSYNEQFF. CDR3 coding DNA: TGCAGTGCCATGGGACAGGGCTCCTACAATGAGCAGTTCTTC.

The V gene is TRBV12-3 or TRBV12-4, the J gene TRBJ2-7; 7 nucleotides match TRBD1. CDR3 length: 16 residues. The V gene end was trimmed by 4 bases and the J gene end by 3 bases; junction bases not matched to a gene: 12. In nucleotides, the CDR3 is TGTGCCAGCAGTTCTGGGTCACGGGACAGCAACTACGAGCAGTACTTC. Translation: CASSSGSRDSNYEQYF.

This clonotype was seen only a few times. J is TRBJ1-5 and V is TRBV6-1; D is uncertain. The V gene's germline CDR1 is MNHNS and CDR2 SASEGT. V lost 2 bases, J lost 1 base, and 12 bases lay in between. The CDR3 extends over 16 amino acids. Here the CDR3 DNA reads TGTGCCAGCAGTGAACGTGATTGGTGGAGCAATCAGCCCCAGCATTTT. Amino acid sequence: CASSERDWWSNQPQHF.

This clonotype was detected a few times. The V gene is TRBV28, the J gene TRBJ2-3, with D unclear. Looked up from germline, CDR1 is MDHEN and CDR2 is SYDVKM. V lost 6 bases to trimming and J lost 2 bases, with 9 bases between them. The CDR3 extends over 13 amino acids. CDR3 DNA: TGTGCCAGCAGCCAGCCCCCCACAGATACGCAGTATTTT. It specifies CASSQPPTDTQYF.

This clonotype has more than one count but fewer than ten. This sequence joins TRBV29-1 and TRBJ2-7; 7 bases are shared with TRBD2. Per germline, CDR1 SQVTM and CDR2 ANQGSEA. The CDR3 sequence is 13 residues long. V dropped 4 bases and J dropped 0; count of bases not matched to a gene: 3. Here the CDR3 reads CSVGPGGSYEQYF. The CDR3 region has the DNA TGCAGCGTTGGCCCGGGGGGCTCCTACGAGCAGTACTTC.

This clonotype was counted a few times. The chain employs TRBV30 and TRBJ2-3; 10 bases map to TRBD2. The CDR3 contains 13 residues. V shed 5 bases, J shed 2 bases, and the junction held 1 base outside the gene matches. CDR1 and CDR2 from the germline V gene are GTSNPN and SVGIG (reference sequence). For the CDR3, the DNA is TGTGCCTGGGGACTAGCGGCCACAGATACGCAGTATTTT. It codes for CAWGLAATDTQYF.